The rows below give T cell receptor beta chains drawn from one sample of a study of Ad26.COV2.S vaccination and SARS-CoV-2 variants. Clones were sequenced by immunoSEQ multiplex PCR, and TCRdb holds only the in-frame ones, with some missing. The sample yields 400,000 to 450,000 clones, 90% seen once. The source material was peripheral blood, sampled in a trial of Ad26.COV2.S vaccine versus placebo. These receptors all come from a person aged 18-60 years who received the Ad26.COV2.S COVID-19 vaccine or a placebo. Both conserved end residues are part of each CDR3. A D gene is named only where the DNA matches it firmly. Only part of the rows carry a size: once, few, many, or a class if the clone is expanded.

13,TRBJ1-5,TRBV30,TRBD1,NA,TGTGCCTGGAGTGGGGACAGTAATCAGCCCCAGCATTTT,CAWSGDSNQPQHF
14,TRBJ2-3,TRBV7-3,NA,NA,TGTGCCAGCAGCCCGACACACCGCGCAGATACGCAGTATTTT,CASSPTHRADTQYF
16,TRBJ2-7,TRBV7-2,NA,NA,TGTGCCAGCAGAGAAAGCAACCGTGGCTTTTCCTACGAGCAGTACTTC,CASRESNRGFSYEQYF
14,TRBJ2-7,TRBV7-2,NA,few,TGTGCCAGCAGCCCTCCGGGACCGCTCTACGAGCAGTACTTC,CASSPPGPLYEQYF
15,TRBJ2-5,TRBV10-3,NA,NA,TGTGCCACCCCCCTCGCCGGGGGGCGGAATGGGACCCAGTACTTC,CATPLAGGRNGTQYF
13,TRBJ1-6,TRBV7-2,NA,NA,TGTGCCAGCAGCTTAGGGGAGCATTCACCCCTCCACTTT,CASSLGEHSPLHF
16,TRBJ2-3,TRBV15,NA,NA,TGTGCCACCAGCAGAGGATGGCGGGGTCGCACAGATACGCAGTATTTT,CATSRGWRGRTDTQYF
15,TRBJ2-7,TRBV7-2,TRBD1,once,TGTGCCAGCAGCTTAGGACAGGGAACGGGCTACGAGCAGTACTTC,CASSLGQGTGYEQYF
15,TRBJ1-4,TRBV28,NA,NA,TGTGCCAGCAGAGGACACCCTCCGGCTAATGAAAAACTGTTTTTT,CASRGHPPANEKLFF
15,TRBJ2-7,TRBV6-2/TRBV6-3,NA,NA,TGTGCCAGCAGTTACGGCGGGACGTTCTCCTACGAGCAGTACTTC,CASSYGGTFSYEQYF
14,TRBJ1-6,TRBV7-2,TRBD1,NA,TGTGCCAGCAGCCAGGGACAGGGGATTTCACCCCTCCACTTT,CASSQGQGISPLHF
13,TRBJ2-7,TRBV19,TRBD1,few,TGTGCCAGTACCGCGGGACAGGGCTACGAGCAGTACTTC,CASTAGQGYEQYF
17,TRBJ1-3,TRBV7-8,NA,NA,TGTGCCAGCAGCTTAAGATCCGCAGCCCTCGGCGGAAACACCATATATTTT,CASSLRSAALGGNTIYF
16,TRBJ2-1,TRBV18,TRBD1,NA,TGTGCCAGCTCACCCCCGCGACAGGGGGAGGGAGATGAGCAGTTCTTC,CASSPPRQGEGDEQFF
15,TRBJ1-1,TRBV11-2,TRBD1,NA,TGTGCCAGCAGCCCAGGGGACAGGGTGGTCCCTGAAGCTTTCTTT,CASSPGDRVVPEAFF
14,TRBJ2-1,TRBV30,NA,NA,TGTGCCTGGAACCGGAGGAGCTCCTACAATGAGCAGTTCTTC,CAWNRRSSYNEQFF
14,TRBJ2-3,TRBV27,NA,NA,TGTGCCAGCAGTTTACTAAGGAGCACAGATACGCAGTATTTT,CASSLLRSTDTQYF
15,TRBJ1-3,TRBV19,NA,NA,TGTGCCAGCGACAGGACCTGGAACTCTGGAAACACCATATATTTT,CASDRTWNSGNTIYF
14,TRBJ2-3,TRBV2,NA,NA,TGTGCCAGCAGTGTGTTACTAAGCACAGATACGCAGTATTTT,CASSVLLSTDTQYF
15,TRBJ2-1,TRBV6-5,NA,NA,TGTGCCAGCAACCTAATAGGAGGGCCGTTTAATGAGCAGTTCTTC,CASNLIGGPFNEQFF
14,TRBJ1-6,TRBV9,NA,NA,TGTGCCAGCAGCGTAGTAGCCAGTAATTCACCCCTCCACTTT,CASSVVASNSPLHF
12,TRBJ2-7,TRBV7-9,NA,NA,TGTGCCAGCAGCTTAATCGGTTACGAGCAGTACTTC,CASSLIGYEQYF
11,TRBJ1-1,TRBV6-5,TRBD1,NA,TGTGCCAGCAGCCGACAGGGTGAAGCTTTCTTT,CASSRQGEAFF
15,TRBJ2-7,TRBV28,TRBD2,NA,TGTGCCAGCAGAAAACTAGCGGGAGTGGACTACGAGCAGTACTTC,CASRKLAGVDYEQYF
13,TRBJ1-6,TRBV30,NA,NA,TGTGCCTGGAGTGTATCATTTAATTCACCCCTCCACTTT,CAWSVSFNSPLHF
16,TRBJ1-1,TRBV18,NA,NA,TGTGCCAGCTCACCACGGGCCACGGGTATGGCGCCTGAAGCTTTCTTT,CASSPRATGMAPEAFF
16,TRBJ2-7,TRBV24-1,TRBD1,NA,TGTGCCACCAGTGAAGGGGGCAGGGCCGGCTCCTACGAGCAGTACTTC,CATSEGGRAGSYEQYF
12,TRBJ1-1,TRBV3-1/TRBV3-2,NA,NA,TGTGCCAGCAGCCAGTGGGGGACTGAAGCTTTCTTT,CASSQWGTEAFF
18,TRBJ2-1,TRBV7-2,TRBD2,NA,TGTGCCAGCAGCTTAGTTCTAGCGGGAGGGCCGGGATACAATGAGCAGTTCTTC,CASSLVLAGGPGYNEQFF
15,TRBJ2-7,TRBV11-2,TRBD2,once,TGTGCCAGCAGCTTCGCTTATCCTAGCGGATACGAGCAGTACTTC,CASSFAYPSGYEQYF
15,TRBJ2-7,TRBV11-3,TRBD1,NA,TGTGCCAGCAGCTCAGGGACAGGGACCTACTACGAGCAGTACTTC,CASSSGTGTYYEQYF
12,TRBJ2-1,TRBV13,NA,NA,TGTGCCAGCAGCTTAGGTTACAATGAGCAGTTCTTC,CASSLGYNEQFF
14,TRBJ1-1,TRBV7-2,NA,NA,TGTGCCAGCAGCTTAGCGGGGCAGAACACTGAAGCTTTCTTT,CASSLAGQNTEAFF
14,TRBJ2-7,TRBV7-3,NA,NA,TGTGCCAGCAGCTTAATCGGTCCCTCCTACGAGCAGTACTTC,CASSLIGPSYEQYF
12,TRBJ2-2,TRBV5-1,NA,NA,TGCGCCAGCACAGAGGAGGCCGGGGAGCTGTTTTTT,CASTEEAGELFF
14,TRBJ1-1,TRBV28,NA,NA,TGTGCCAGCAGTTTCCCCACATGGAACACTGAAGCTTTCTTT,CASSFPTWNTEAFF
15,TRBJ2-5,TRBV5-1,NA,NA,TGCGCCAGCAGCCGTTCCGGGACCCCCCAAGAGACCCAGTACTTC,CASSRSGTPQETQYF
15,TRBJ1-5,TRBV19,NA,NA,TGTGCCAGTAGTTCATACACCTATAGCAATCAGCCCCAGCATTTT,CASSSYTYSNQPQHF
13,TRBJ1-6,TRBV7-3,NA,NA,TGTGCCAGCAGCTTGGTGGGGGCCTCACCCCTCCACTTT,CASSLVGASPLHF
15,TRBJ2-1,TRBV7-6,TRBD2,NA,TGTGCCAGCAGCTTAACAATCGCGGGAGAGGATGAGCAGTTCTTC,CASSLTIAGEDEQFF
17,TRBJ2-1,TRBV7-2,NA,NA,TGTGCCAGCAGCTCCCCACGGGACCTTAGCTCCTACAATGAGCAGTTCTTC,CASSSPRDLSSYNEQFF
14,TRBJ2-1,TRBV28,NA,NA,TGTGCCAGCAGTTTCGGGACATTGTACAATGAGCAGTTCTTC,CASSFGTLYNEQFF
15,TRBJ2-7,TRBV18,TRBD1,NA,TGTGCCAGCTCAAATCCCGGGACAGGGACCCACGAGCAGTACTTC,CASSNPGTGTHEQYF
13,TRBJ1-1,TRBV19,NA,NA,TGTGCCAGTAGTATGGCACCAAACACTGAAGCTTTCTTT,CASSMAPNTEAFF
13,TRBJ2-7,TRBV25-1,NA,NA,TGTGCCAGCAGTGAATTGGCATCCTACGAGCAGTACTTC,CASSELASYEQYF
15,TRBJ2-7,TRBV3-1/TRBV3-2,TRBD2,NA,TGTGCCAGCAGCCGCGGGACTAGCGTCAACTACGAGCAGTACTTC,CASSRGTSVNYEQYF
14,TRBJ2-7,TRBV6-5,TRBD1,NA,TGTGCCAGCAGCGCCGGGACAGCAGCCTACGAGCAGTACTTC,CASSAGTAAYEQYF
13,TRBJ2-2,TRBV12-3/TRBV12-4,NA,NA,TGTGCCAGCAGTTTCCTAACTGGGGGGGAGCTGTTTTTT,CASSFLTGGELFF
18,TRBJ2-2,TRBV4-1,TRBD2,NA,TGCGCCAGCAGCCAAGATAGTGCGGGAGCAAAGGCCCACGGGGAGCTGTTTTTT,CASSQDSAGAKAHGELFF
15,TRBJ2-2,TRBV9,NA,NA,TGTGCCAGCAGCGTAGGCGGGGCGGGCACCGGGGAGCTGTTTTTT,CASSVGGAGTGELFF
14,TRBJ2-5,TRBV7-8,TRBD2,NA,TGTGCCAGCAGCCCGGCGGGGGACCGGGAGACCCAGTACTTC,CASSPAGDRETQYF
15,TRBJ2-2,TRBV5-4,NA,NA,TGTGCCAGCAGCTTGCCGCGTGCGAACACCGGGGAGCTGTTTTTT,CASSLPRANTGELFF
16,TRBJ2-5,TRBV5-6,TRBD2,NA,TGTGCCAGCAGTATGACTAGCGCAAGACCGGGAGAGACCCAGTACTTC,CASSMTSARPGETQYF
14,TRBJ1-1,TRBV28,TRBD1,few,TGTGCCAGCAGCTACCAGGGGGGATACACTGAAGCTTTCTTT,CASSYQGGYTEAFF
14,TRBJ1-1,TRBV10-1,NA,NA,TGCGCCAGCAGTAACCAGGGGTTGGACACTGAAGCTTTCTTT,CASSNQGLDTEAFF